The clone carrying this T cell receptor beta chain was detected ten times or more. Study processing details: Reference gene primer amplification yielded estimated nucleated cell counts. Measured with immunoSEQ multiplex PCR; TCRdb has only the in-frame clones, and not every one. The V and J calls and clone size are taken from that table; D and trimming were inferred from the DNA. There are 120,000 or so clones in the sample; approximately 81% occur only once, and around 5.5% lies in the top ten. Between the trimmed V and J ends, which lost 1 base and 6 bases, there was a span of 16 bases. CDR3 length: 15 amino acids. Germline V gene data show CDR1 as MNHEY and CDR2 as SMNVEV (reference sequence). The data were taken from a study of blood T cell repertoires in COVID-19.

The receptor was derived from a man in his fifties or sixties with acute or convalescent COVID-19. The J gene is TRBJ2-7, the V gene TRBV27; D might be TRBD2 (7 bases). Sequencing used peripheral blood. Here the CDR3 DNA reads TGTGCCAGCAGTTTATTGGGGGCGGGAGTCCCCGAGCAGTACTTC. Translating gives CASSLLGAGVPEQYF.